The sequence of this TCR beta chain was determined in a study of shared clonotypes between healthy human individuals. The overall study: Three plates each covered CD4 naive and memory; CD8 naive two, CD8 memory one. General study points: Only blood was sampled, and tissue TCR repertoires likely differ from blood ones.

Germline V lookup: CDR1 SGHRS, CDR2 YFSETQ. Unmatched junction bases numbered 26, after V lost 3 bases and J lost 4 bases. The CDR3 sequence is 22 residues long. Note on this clone: What it binds is unknown.

Nashville, Tennessee was home to all donors, who were Caucasian adults. The deep-level immunoSEQ assay was used. TCRdb keeps only in-frame clones here, not all; method: immunoSEQ multiplex PCR. The sample includes 950,000 to 1,300,000 clones, more than 60% of them seen just once. Sequenced sample: memory CD4+ T cells sorted from blood. Subset reported: CD45RA-negative fraction. The chain couples TRBV5-1 to TRBJ2-7; 12 nucleotides line up with TRBD2. This TCR came from a man between 18 and 29 years old in good health. As DNA, the CDR3 is TGCGCCAGCAGCTCCGGTCGAGACCAGAGGCGGCGACTAGCGGGAGTAACTTACGAGCAGTACTTC. Its translation is CASSSGRDQRRRLAGVTYEQYF.